Listed below are T cell receptor beta chains from one sample, sequenced in a study of T cells in Graves' hyperthyroidism and ophthalmopathy. TCRdb ran MiXCR on the multiplex PCR reads and lists one entry per CDR3 protein. The sample shows some 350,000 distinct CDR3 sequences, roughly 15% of them seen only once. Sequencing used blood. The receptor set was obtained from an older woman with Graves' ophthalmopathy. Each CDR3 is given with its conserved first and last residue. A D gene is named only where the DNA matches it firmly. Size is stated for part of the rows, as once, few or many counts, or as a class when the clone is expanded.

TRBV20-1	TRBJ2-7	TRBD2	many	TGCAGTGCCAACCAGAATAGCGGGAGGGCCTCGTTAGAGCAGTACTTC	CSANQNSGRASLEQYF
TRBV20-1	TRBJ1-6	NA	many	TGCAGTGCTAGGGTACACGACTTAGGGAATAATTCACCCCTCCACTTT	CSARVHDLGNNSPLHF
TRBV28	TRBJ2-6	NA	many	TGTGCCAGCACCTCAGGGGCGAGAGGGGCCAACGTCCTGACTTTC	CASTSGARGANVLTF
TRBV11-2	TRBJ2-7	NA	many	TGTGCCAGCAGCTCCCAGTTGGGACGAAGCATCTACGAGCAGTACTTC	CASSSQLGRSIYEQYF
TRBV5-1	TRBJ2-7	TRBD1	many	TGCGCCAGCAGCCCGGGGCAGGGGGATTACGAGCAGTACTTC	CASSPGQGDYEQYF
TRBV5-1	TRBJ1-3	NA	many	TGCGCCAGCAGCACCTCCGGGCCCATCTCTGGAAACACCATATATTTT	CASSTSGPISGNTIYF
TRBV6-1	TRBJ2-7	NA	many	TGTGCCAGCAGTGAAGTTGCCTACGAGCAGTACTTC	CASSEVAYEQYF
TRBV24-1	TRBJ1-5	TRBD1	many	TGTGCCACCAGTGATAACAGGGGCCGGGGCAATCAGCCCCAGCATTTT	CATSDNRGRGNQPQHF
TRBV6-2/TRBV6-3	TRBJ2-7	NA	NA	TGTGCCAGCAGTTCCTTCCGCTCCTACGAGCAGTACTTC	CASSSFRSYEQYF
TRBV4-1	TRBJ1-6	NA	NA	TGCGCCAGCAGCCAAGAGAGCATTGGGAATTCACCCCTCCACTTT	CASSQESIGNSPLHF
TRBV28	TRBJ2-7	TRBD2	NA	TGTGCCAGCAGTTTAGCTAGCGGGAGTCCCTACGAGCAGTACTTC	CASSLASGSPYEQYF
TRBV7-9	TRBJ2-5	NA	once	TGTGTCAGCAGCTTTAATAAGAGGGGGGCCGGGGACGGGACCCAGTACTTC	CVSSFNKRGAGDGTQYF
TRBV28	TRBJ1-5	TRBD1	NA	TGTGCCAGCAGTTTAGCCTCCGGGACAGGGTGGGTGAAGCAGCCCCAGCATTTT	CASSLASGTGWVKQPQHF
TRBV30	TRBJ1-1	TRBD1	many	TGTGCCTGGAGTGGCTTGACAGGGGCTGGAGACACTGAAGCTTTCTTT	CAWSGLTGAGDTEAFF
TRBV20-1	TRBJ2-5	TRBD2	many	TGCAGTGCTTTGACTAGCGCGCAGCAAGAGACCCAGTACTTC	CSALTSAQQETQYF
TRBV6-2/TRBV6-3	TRBJ2-1	TRBD2	few	TGTGCCAGCAGTTACGGGGGACTAGTATACAATGAGCAGTTCTTC	CASSYGGLVYNEQFF
TRBV15	TRBJ1-1	NA	NA	TGTGCCACCAGCCCAGGACAGAACACTGAAGCTTTCTTT	CATSPGQNTEAFF
TRBV7-8	TRBJ2-2	TRBD2	NA	TGTGCCAGCAGCCTTTTAGGGACTAGCGGGAGCGGGAACACCGGGGAGCTGTTTTTT	CASSLLGTSGSGNTGELFF
TRBV2	TRBJ2-2	NA	NA	TGTGCCAGCAGTGAACATGTGGAAATGAACACCGGGGAGCTGTTTTTT	CASSEHVEMNTGELFF
TRBV6-2/TRBV6-3	TRBJ1-1	NA	many	TGTGCCAGCAGTCCCGTGATGAACACTGAAGCTTTCTTT	CASSPVMNTEAFF
TRBV5-1	TRBJ2-2	TRBD1	NA	TGCGCCAGCAGCTACCAGGGGGCGAACACCGGGGAGCTGTTTTTT	CASSYQGANTGELFF
TRBV29-1	TRBJ2-3	NA	few	TGCAGCGTTGAATTTACGGGGGATACGCAGTATTTT	CSVEFTGDTQYF
TRBV12-3/TRBV12-4	TRBJ1-1	NA	many	TGTGCCAGCAGCCCCCGCACTGAAGCTTTCTTT	CASSPRTEAFF
TRBV3-1	TRBJ1-3	TRBD1	NA	TGTGCCAGCAGCCTTGGGACAGGGACCGGAAACACCATATATTTT	CASSLGTGTGNTIYF
TRBV5-1	TRBJ2-2	TRBD2	few	TGCGCCAGCACCGGTAGCGGGAGGGAAACCGGGGAGCTGTTTTTT	CASTGSGRETGELFF
TRBV5-1	TRBJ2-7	NA	few	TGCGCCAGCAGCTTGGCCCAAGCCCGAGAGCAGTACTTC	CASSLAQAREQYF
TRBV28	TRBJ2-7	NA	NA	TGTGCCAGCAGTCAGGGGAGGGGTTACGAGCAGTACTTC	CASSQGRGYEQYF
TRBV6-1	TRBJ2-1	NA	few	TGTGCCAGCAGTGCTACCGATACTTACAATGAGCAGTTCTTC	CASSATDTYNEQFF
TRBV19	TRBJ2-1	TRBD2	few	TGTGCCAGTAGTATCCTAGCGGGACCCGGGGTCAATGAGCAGTTCTTC	CASSILAGPGVNEQFF
TRBV2	TRBJ1-5	NA	NA	TGTGCCAGCAAGAACACGGGGAATCAGCCCCAGCATTTT	CASKNTGNQPQHF
TRBV28	TRBJ2-6	NA	NA	TGTGCCAGCACCTCGGGTGGGGCGCCGGGGGCCAACGTCCTGACTTTC	CASTSGGAPGANVLTF
TRBV15	TRBJ2-5	NA	NA	TGTGCCACCAGCAGACCCCGGCTAGGGACCCAGTACTTC	CATSRPRLGTQYF
TRBV20-1	TRBJ2-5	NA	few	TGCAGTGCCCCCGGGGGGCCTATTCAAGAGACCCAGTACTTC	CSAPGGPIQETQYF
TRBV20-1	TRBJ2-7	TRBD2	NA	TGCAGTGCTAGTATAGCGGGAGGGCTGTTCGAGCAGTACTTC	CSASIAGGLFEQYF
TRBV30	TRBJ2-3	NA	many	TGTGCCTGGAGTGTAGTTTCAGATACGCAGTATTTT	CAWSVVSDTQYF
TRBV5-8	TRBJ1-5	NA	NA	TGTGCCAGCAGCTCAAGGCGGACAGATCGGGGCAATCAGCCCCAGCATTTT	CASSSRRTDRGNQPQHF
TRBV20-1	TRBJ1-2	NA	NA	TGCAGTGCCAAGGACAGAGCGAGGCTTGGCTACACCTTC	CSAKDRARLGYTF
TRBV15	TRBJ2-3	NA	NA	TGTGCCACCAGCAGTGCGGTTCCGATCACAGATACGCAGTATTTT	CATSSAVPITDTQYF
TRBV20-1	TRBJ2-2	NA	few	TGCAGTGCTAGAGAAATTTCCACCGGGGAGCTGTTTTTT	CSAREISTGELFF
TRBV28	TRBJ1-5	TRBD1	many	TGTGCCAGCAGTCCCCCGGGACAGGGTGACGATCAGCCCCAGCATTTT	CASSPPGQGDDQPQHF
TRBV28	TRBJ2-7	TRBD1	many	TGTGCCAGCAGTGCGGACAGGGGCCACGAGCAGTACTTC	CASSADRGHEQYF
TRBV12-3/TRBV12-4	TRBJ2-4	NA	many	TGTGCCAGCAGTTTAGCGCACAACGGTCCCGCCAAAAACATTCAGTACTTC	CASSLAHNGPAKNIQYF
TRBV9	TRBJ2-3	NA	NA	TGTGCCAGCCCCCCCAGTCTGTCATCCACAGATACGCAGTATTTT	CASPPSLSSTDTQYF
TRBV28	TRBJ1-1	NA	many	TGTGCCAGCAGTTTAAGGACGGGGGGCGGCACTGAAGCTTTCTTT	CASSLRTGGGTEAFF
TRBV24-1	TRBJ2-7	NA	NA	TGTGCCACCAGTGATGATCGGAGCGAGCAGTACTTC	CATSDDRSEQYF
TRBV28	TRBJ2-1	TRBD2	many	TGTGCCAGCAGTTTACCGGGACTAGCGGGAGGACACAATGAGCAGTTCTTC	CASSLPGLAGGHNEQFF
TRBV20-1	TRBJ2-7	NA	NA	TGCAGTGCTAGACCCAGGGGGGGCCCCGACGAGCAGTACTTC	CSARPRGGPDEQYF
TRBV12-3/TRBV12-4	TRBJ1-2	NA	many	TGTGCCAGCAGTTTTACAGGGTTGGGAGGCTACACCTTC	CASSFTGLGGYTF
TRBV3-1	TRBJ2-1	TRBD2	many	TGTGCCAGCAGCCCACTAGCGGGAGATAATGAGCAGTTCTTC	CASSPLAGDNEQFF